This TCR beta chain was identified during a study of blood T cell repertoires in COVID-19. The CDR3 is 15 amino acids. From germline, CDR1 is SGHVS and CDR2 FQNEAQ. With V trimmed by 5 bases and J by 0 bases, 4 bases remained unmatched. Only in-frame clones appear in the TCRdb table, and some are missing; sequencing was by immunoSEQ multiplex PCR. Of 200,000 or so clones in the sample, approximately 80% were seen once. The TCR was taken from a man in his sixties who had recovered from COVID-19. The sample comprised PBMCs or T cells enriched from blood (not recorded which). The chain couples TRBV7-8 to TRBJ1-3, with 7 bases matching TRBD1. CDR3: CASSKGQSSGNTIYF. In DNA, the CDR3 is TGTGCCAGCAGCAAGGGACAGAGCTCTGGAAACACCATATATTTT. Using reference TRBV7-8 and TRBJ1-3 for the parts outside the CDR3, the full variable domain is GAGVSQSPRYKVAKRGQDVALRCDPISGHVSLFWYQQALGQGPEFLTYFQNEAQLDKSGLPSDRFFAERPEGSVSTLKIQRTQQEDSAVYLCASSKGQSSGNTIYFGEGSWLTVV.